Detailed here is one TCR beta chain. The sample is drawn from a study of blood T cell repertoires in COVID-19. Study-wide context: PBMCs, B-cell-depleted T cells, or T cells provided the cDNA or gDNA that made up the material.

The data were produced by immunoSEQ multiplex PCR, yet TCRdb's version contains in-frame clones alone and is incomplete. The repertoire holds under 45,000 clones, with roughly 85% as singletons. CDR3 length: 13 amino acids. Looked up from germline, CDR1 is LNHDA and CDR2 is SQIVND (reference sequence). The V and J ends lost 2 bases and 5 bases respectively, with 9 bases between them. The V and J genes are TRBV19 and TRBJ2-5; TRBD2 might be the D (6 bases). This sequence was found in a man in his fifties or sixties with acute or convalescent COVID-19. The sequencing input was peripheral blood. The CDR3, as DNA: TGTGCCAGTAGTATATATGGGAGGGAGACCCAGTACTTC. As protein: CASSIYGRETQYF.